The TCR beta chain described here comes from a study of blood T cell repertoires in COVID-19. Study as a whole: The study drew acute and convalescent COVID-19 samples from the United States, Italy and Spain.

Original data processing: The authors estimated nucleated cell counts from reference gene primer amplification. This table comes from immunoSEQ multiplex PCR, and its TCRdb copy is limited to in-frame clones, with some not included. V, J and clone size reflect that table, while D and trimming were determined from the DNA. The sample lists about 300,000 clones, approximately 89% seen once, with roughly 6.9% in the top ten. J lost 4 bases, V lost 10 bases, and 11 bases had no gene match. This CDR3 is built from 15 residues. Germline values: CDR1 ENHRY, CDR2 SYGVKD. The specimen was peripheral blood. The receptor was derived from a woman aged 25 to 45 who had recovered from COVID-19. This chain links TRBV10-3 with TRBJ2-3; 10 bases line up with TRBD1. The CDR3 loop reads CASGQGEIKADTQYF. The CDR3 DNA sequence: TGTGCCAGCGGACAGGGGGAAATTAAAGCAGATACGCAGTATTTT.